A selection of T cell receptor beta chains follows, all from one sample in a study of blood T cell repertoires in COVID-19. The method was immunoSEQ multiplex PCR; TCRdb's version includes in-frame clones alone and lacks a portion of them. The table shows 150,000 to 200,000 clones, with approximately 90% occurring only once. Sequencing input: peripheral blood. The receptors were sampled from a man aged 18 to 29 who had recovered from COVID-19. CDR3s include the opening cysteine and the closing phenylalanine or tryptophan. A D gene is named only where the DNA matches it firmly. Expanded clones are given a class, and other clones once, few, many or no size at all.

clone size | J gene | D gene | V gene | CDR3 protein | CDR3 DNA
once | TRBJ1-1 | . | TRBV14 | CASSQAGGTEAFF | TGTGCCAGCAGCCAAGCCGGGGGGACTGAAGCTTTCTTT
. | TRBJ1-3 | . | TRBV5-4 | CASSLVTGTEGNTIYF | TGTGCCAGCAGCTTGGTTACAGGAACGGAAGGAAACACCATATATTTT
. | TRBJ2-7 | TRBD1 | TRBV5-4 | CASSWDRAYEQYF | TGTGCCAGCAGCTGGGACAGGGCCTACGAGCAGTACTTC
. | TRBJ2-5 | . | TRBV19 | CASARTVQETQYF | TGTGCCAGTGCTCGGACAGTCCAAGAGACCCAGTACTTC
few | TRBJ2-2 | TRBD2 | TRBV4-3 | CASSQETSGRPGTGELFF | TGCGCCAGCAGCCAAGAGACTAGCGGGAGGCCGGGCACCGGGGAGCTGTTTTTT
. | TRBJ2-5 | . | TRBV9 | CASSVVGGLGETQYF | TGTGCCAGCAGCGTAGTCGGGGGTTTGGGGGAGACCCAGTACTTC
. | TRBJ1-1 | TRBD1 | TRBV10-3 | CAISERSAQGVEAFF | TGTGCCATCAGTGAGAGGTCGGCGCAGGGGGTAGAAGCTTTCTTT
few | TRBJ1-5 | TRBD1 | TRBV6-5 | CASSTQGEPQHF | TGTGCCAGCAGTACACAGGGGGAGCCCCAGCATTTT
. | TRBJ2-5 | . | TRBV6-5 | CASSSPAGAGKTQYF | TGTGCCAGCAGTTCCCCCGCAGGGGCTGGGAAGACCCAGTACTTC
. | TRBJ2-1 | TRBD2 | TRBV7-2 | CASSRGLAAYNEQFF | TGTGCCAGCAGCCGTGGACTAGCGGCCTACAATGAGCAGTTCTTC
. | TRBJ1-3 | . | TRBV19 | CASTMGRGKSGNTIYF | TGTGCCAGTACCATGGGTAGGGGAAAATCTGGAAACACCATATATTTT
. | TRBJ1-2 | . | TRBV12-3/TRBV12-4 | CASSRGANYGYTF | TGTGCCAGCAGCCGGGGAGCGAACTATGGCTACACCTTC
. | TRBJ2-1 | . | TRBV10-3 | CAISEWQAPYNEQFF | TGTGCCATCAGTGAGTGGCAGGCACCCTACAATGAGCAGTTCTTC
. | TRBJ1-1 | . | TRBV18 | CASSPPTGNTEAFF | TGTGCCAGCTCACCACCGACGGGAAACACTGAAGCTTTCTTT
. | TRBJ1-1 | . | TRBV7-9 | CASSLPDIYAFF | TGTGCCAGCAGCTTACCTGACATTTACGCTTTCTTT
. | TRBJ2-7 | . | TRBV7-9 | CASSPRLLSGPYEQYF | TGTGCCAGCAGCCCGCGTCTCCTGAGCGGCCCCTACGAGCAGTACTTC
. | TRBJ2-3 | TRBD1 | TRBV6-5 | CASSLESGGLTDTQYF | TGTGCCAGCAGTTTGGAGTCAGGGGGCCTCACAGATACGCAGTATTTT
. | TRBJ1-3 | TRBD1 | TRBV7-8 | CASSSDRSFSGNTIYF | TGTGCCAGCAGCTCGGACAGGAGCTTCTCTGGAAACACCATATATTTT
once | TRBJ2-3 | TRBD2 | TRBV10-3 | CAISEFKAGGQADTQYF | TGTGCCATCAGTGAGTTTAAGGCGGGAGGGCAGGCAGATACGCAGTATTTT
. | TRBJ1-5 | . | TRBV10-3 | CAISAEGGQPQHF | TGTGCCATCAGTGCGGAGGGCGGGCAGCCCCAGCATTTT
. | TRBJ1-3 | . | TRBV27 | CASGRPGSGNTIYF | TGTGCTTCCGGACGGCCGGGGTCTGGAAACACCATATATTTT
. | TRBJ2-2 | . | TRBV6-5 | CASSGTGELFF | TGTGCCAGCTCGGGCACCGGGGAGCTGTTTTTT
. | TRBJ2-5 | . | TRBV5-5 | CASSLASQGGGETQYF | TGTGCCAGCAGCTTGGCCAGCCAGGGGGGAGGTGAGACCCAGTACTTC
. | TRBJ1-1 | . | TRBV9 | CASSVFGGQGTNTEAFF | TGTGCCAGCAGCGTATTCGGCGGGCAGGGGACGAACACTGAAGCTTTCTTT
. | TRBJ2-1 | TRBD2 | TRBV7-2 | CATSGTSDGEQFF | TGTGCCACCTCCGGGACTAGCGATGGTGAGCAGTTCTTC
once | TRBJ2-1 | TRBD2 | TRBV9 | CASSTLGAGAYNEQFF | TGTGCCAGCAGCACCCTAGGAGCGGGGGCCTACAATGAGCAGTTCTTC
. | TRBJ2-1 | TRBD2 | TRBV4-3 | CASSQGNSGSGDEQFF | TGCGCCAGCAGCCAAGGAAATAGCGGGAGTGGGGATGAGCAGTTCTTC
. | TRBJ1-2 | TRBD1 | TRBV7-9 | CASSLTGGDYGYTF | TGTGCCAGCAGCTTGACAGGGGGTGACTATGGCTACACCTTC
. | TRBJ2-7 | . | TRBV7-2 | CASSFRELSYEQYF | TGTGCCAGCAGCTTCAGGGAACTCTCCTACGAGCAGTACTTC
once | TRBJ2-5 | TRBD1 | TRBV12-3/TRBV12-4 | CASSLEGAQTQYF | TGTGCCAGCAGTTTAGAGGGGGCTCAGACCCAGTACTTC
. | TRBJ2-7 | TRBD1 | TRBV28 | CASTLSDRAPEQYF | TGTGCCAGCACCCTATCGGACAGGGCTCCCGAGCAGTACTTC
. | TRBJ2-6 | . | TRBV7-9 | CASSLRGRAGANVLTF | TGTGCCAGCAGCTTAAGAGGGCGCGCTGGGGCCAACGTCCTGACTTTC
. | TRBJ1-1 | TRBD1 | TRBV4-3 | CASSLDRDTEAFF | TGCGCCAGCAGCCTGGACAGGGACACTGAAGCTTTCTTT
. | TRBJ2-3 | . | TRBV7-2 | CASSLVPSAADTQYF | TGTGCCAGCAGCTTAGTGCCTAGCGCCGCAGATACGCAGTATTTT
. | TRBJ1-3 | . | TRBV5-1 | CASRFDHAGGNTIYF | TGCGCCAGCAGGTTTGATCACGCAGGGGGAAACACCATATATTTT
. | TRBJ2-5 | TRBD2 | TRBV5-4 | CASSGGGSGRVSETQYF | TGTGCCAGCAGCGGGGGGGGTAGCGGGAGAGTATCAGAGACCCAGTACTTC
. | TRBJ2-2 | TRBD2 | TRBV6-2/TRBV6-3 | CASSLLAGNTGELFF | TGTGCCAGCAGCCTACTAGCGGGGAACACCGGGGAGCTGTTTTTT